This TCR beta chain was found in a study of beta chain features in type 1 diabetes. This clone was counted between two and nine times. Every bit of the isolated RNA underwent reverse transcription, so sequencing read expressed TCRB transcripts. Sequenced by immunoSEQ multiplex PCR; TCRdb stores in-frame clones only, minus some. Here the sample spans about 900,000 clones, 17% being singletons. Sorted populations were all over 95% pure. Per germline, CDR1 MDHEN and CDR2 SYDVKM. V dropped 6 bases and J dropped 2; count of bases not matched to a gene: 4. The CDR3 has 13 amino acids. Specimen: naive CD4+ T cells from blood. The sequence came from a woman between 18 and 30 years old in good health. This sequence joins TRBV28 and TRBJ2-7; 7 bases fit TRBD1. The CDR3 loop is CASRTGQTYEQYF. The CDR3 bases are TGTGCCAGCAGAACGGGACAGACCTACGAGCAGTACTTC.